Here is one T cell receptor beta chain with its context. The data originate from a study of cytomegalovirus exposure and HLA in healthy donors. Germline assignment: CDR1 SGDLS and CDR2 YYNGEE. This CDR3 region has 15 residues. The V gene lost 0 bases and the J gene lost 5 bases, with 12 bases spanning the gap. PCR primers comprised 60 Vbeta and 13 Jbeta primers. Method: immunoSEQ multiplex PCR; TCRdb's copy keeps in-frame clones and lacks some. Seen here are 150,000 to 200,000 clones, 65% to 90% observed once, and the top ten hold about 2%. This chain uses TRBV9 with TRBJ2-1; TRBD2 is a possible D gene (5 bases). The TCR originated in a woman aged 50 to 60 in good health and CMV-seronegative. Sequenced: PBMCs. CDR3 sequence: CASSVGGQRNNEQFF. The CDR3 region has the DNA TGTGCCAGCAGCGTAGGAGGCCAGCGGAACAATGAGCAGTTCTTC.